This entry lists 5 T cell receptor beta chains sequenced from one sample in a study of blood T cell repertoires in COVID-19. Profiled with immunoSEQ multiplex PCR; TCRdb holds only in-frame clones, not every one. Of approximately 120,000 clones listed, around 86% are singletons. The sample comprised peripheral blood. Source of these receptors: a human donor in a cohort sampled during active COVID-19.

The CDR3 DNA is TGTGCCAGCAGTCGGGGAGGGGGGGGTGTCACTGAAGCTTTCTTT. It translates to CASSRGGGGVTEAFF. J is TRBJ1-1 and V is TRBV6-5; TRBD1 is a possible D gene (6 bases). Germline CDR1 and CDR2: MNHEY and SVGAGI. The CDR3 extends over 15 amino acids. The ends were cut back, 5 bases at V and 4 bases at J, with 17 bases in the middle.

CDR3 in amino acids: CASSLRSGRAWTDTQYF. CDR3 bases: TGTGCCAGCAGCCTCCGTAGCGGGAGGGCCTGGACAGATACGCAGTATTTT. This rearrangement joins TRBV7-9 to TRBJ2-3, with 11 bases that match TRBD2. The V segment lost 5 bases and the J segment 3 bases; nucleotides outside the gene matches: 10. The CDR3 covers 17 residues. Germline V gives CDR1 SEHNR, CDR2 FQNEAQ (reference sequence).

The chain links TRBV6-5 to TRBJ1-1; tentatively, D is TRBD1 (5 bases). V was cut by 6 bases and J by 1 base, with 12 bases left in between. Germline V gene data show CDR1 as MNHEY and CDR2 as SVGAGI. The CDR3 loop spans 14 amino acids. The CDR3 loop reads CASSLTRANTEAFF. DNA for the CDR3: TGTGCCAGCAGCCTCACCAGGGCGAACACTGAAGCTTTCTTT.

The chain links TRBV28 to TRBJ1-1; D possibly corresponds to TRBD1 (5 bases). Trimming left V 6 bases short and J 4 bases short, with 15 bases between. Germline loops: CDR1 MDHEN, CDR2 SYDVKM. The CDR3 totals 14 residues. The CDR3 nucleotides are TGTGCCAGCAGCCCCGGACAAAAGGGCACTGAAGCTTTCTTT. Protein sequence: CASSPGQKGTEAFF.

The V and J genes are TRBV7-9 and TRBJ1-1, with D perhaps TRBD1 (5 bases). The CDR3 has 14 residues. Germline V CDR1 and CDR2: SEHNR, FQNEAQ (reference sequence). Trimming stripped 1 base from V and 1 base from J, with 7 bases between. The CDR3 region is CASSLGQTNTEAFF. As DNA, the CDR3 is TGTGCCAGCAGCTTAGGACAGACGAACACTGAAGCTTTCTTT. Full variable domain (missing parts from reference TRBV7-9 and TRBJ1-1): DTGVSQNPRHKITKRGQNVTFRCDPISEHNRLYWYRQTLGQGPEFLTYFQNEAQLEKSRLLSDRFSAERPKGSFSTLEIQRTEQGDSAMYLCASSLGQTNTEAFFGQGTRLTVV.